This entry concerns a single T cell receptor (beta chain). Antigen specificity is unknown. PCR was performed a second time for roughly 6 to 12 cycles using a sample-barcoded 5' primer and a J-beta primer mix. One entry per CDR3 protein, called by TCRdb with MiXCR from the 5' RACE reads. The sample holds 600,000 to 1,000,000 distinct CDR3 sequences, 58% seen once. The CDR3 covers 19 residues. The V and J ends lost 1 base and 5 bases respectively, with 27 bases between them. Germline CDR1 and CDR2: MNHEY and SVGEGT. The data stem from a study of blood T cells in healthy people across ages. Study-wide points: As age increased, TCR beta diversity per million T cells fell in a roughly linear fashion.

Sample: blood. This receptor was obtained from a young man in good health. The rearrangement uses TRBV6-2 or TRBV6-3 and TRBJ2-7; D is possibly TRBD2 (6 bases). CDR3 in amino acids: CASSYLFRTCGAIFDEQYF. The CDR3 nucleotides are TGTGCCAGCAGTTACTTGTTTCGGACTTGCGGGGCGATTTTCGACGAGCAGTACTTC.